This TCR beta chain is drawn from a study of OX40 agonist ivuxolimab in advanced cancers. For the study at large: Mean age approximately 66 years, range 23 to 79; approximately 83% male. Patients with prior anti-PD-1, anti-PD-L1 or anti-CTLA-4 therapy were eligible; about 40% had some. Study-level results: Antigen specificity remained undetermined for the expanded peripheral T cells. Expanded clones were, on average, more numerous among CD8+ T cells than CD4+.

Profiling relied on immunoSEQ multiplex PCR, and the TCRdb table lists in-frame clones only, not all of them. The table lists tens of thousands of clones, roughly 83% of them singletons. This clone was picked up one time. Its target is unknown. The CDR3 consists of 15 residues. Trimming removed 4 bases at V and 1 base at J, with 15 bases between. The germline gives CDR1 SGHDT, CDR2 YYEEEE. The clonotype comes from an adult with an advanced solid tumor such as melanoma, head and neck, liver or kidney cancer. The sequenced sample was CD4+ or CD8+ T cells sorted from blood, obtained in a trial of the OX40 agonist ivuxolimab. V gene TRBV5-6 combines with J gene TRBJ2-7, with D possibly TRBD1 on 6 matching bases. For the CDR3, the DNA is TGTGCCAGCAGCGGTACAGGGCTGGAGTCCTACGAGCAGTACTTC. Translated, it gives CASSGTGLESYEQYF.